A single sample is the source of the 24 T cell receptor beta chains below, sequenced in a study of OX40 agonist ivuxolimab in advanced cancers. The method behind the library was the immunoSEQ multiplex PCR assay. The clones in this table, taken by TCRdb from immuneACCESS, are in-frame only. Not every clone is retained; where verified, under half of the shortfall comes from an unresolved V gene, and the cause of the rest is unknown. Present in this sample are tens of thousands of clones, approximately 83% of which were seen just once. 35% of the sample is held by the ten biggest clonotypes. Sequenced here: CD4+ or CD8+ T cells sorted from blood, sampled in a trial of the OX40 agonist ivuxolimab. These TCRs come from an adult with an advanced solid tumor such as melanoma, head and neck, liver or kidney cancer.

The V call is TRBV5-1, the J call TRBJ2-2, with 8 positions matching TRBD1. Looked up from germline, CDR1 is SGHRS and CDR2 is YFSETQ. J lost 0 bases, V lost 4 bases, and 2 bases had no gene match. There are 15 residues in the CDR3. CDR3 sequence reads: CASSPTGANTGELFF. Here the CDR3 DNA reads TGCGCCAGCAGCCCGACAGGGGCGAACACCGGGGAGCTGTTTTTT.

This chain connects TRBV2 to TRBJ1-3, with D uncertain. Germline V CDR1 and CDR2: SNHLY, FYNNEI. The CDR3 loop spans 13 amino acids. Trimming took off 0 bases at V and 3 bases at J, with 3 bases between the two ends. This CDR3 reads CASSEAFGNTIYF. The CDR3 DNA reads TGTGCCAGCAGTGAAGCGTTTGGAAACACCATATATTTT. The complete variable domain, with remaining parts taken from reference TRBV2 and TRBJ1-3, reads EPEVTQTPSHQVTQMGQEVILRCVPISNHLYFYWYRQILGQKVEFLVSFYNNEISEKSEIFDDQFSVERPDGSNFTLKIRSTKLEDSAMYFCASSEAFGNTIYFGEGSWLTVV.

This sequence joins TRBV13 and TRBJ2-7, with D perhaps being TRBD1 or TRBD2 (5 bases each). The germline gives CDR1 PRHDT, CDR2 FYEKMQ (reference sequence). Deletions cut 5 bases from V and 2 bases from J, with 10 bases between. The CDR3 is made up of 13 amino acids. The CDR3 DNA is TGTGCCAGCAGCCCCCGGGACCCCTACGAGCAGTACTTC. As protein: CASSPRDPYEQYF. Full variable domain (remainder filled in from reference TRBV13 and TRBJ2-7): AAGVIQSPRHLIKEKRETATLKCYPIPRHDTVYWYQQGPGQDPQFLISFYEKMQSDKGSIPDRFSAQQFSDYHSELNMSSLELGDSALYFCASSPRDPYEQYFGPGTRLTVT.

The chain employs TRBV7-9 and TRBJ1-1; tentative D call: TRBD1 (6 bases). The germline V gene encodes CDR1 SEHNR and CDR2 FQNEAQ (reference sequence). V was clipped by 5 bases and J by 1 base, with 17 bases between them. The CDR3 runs 16 residues. The CDR3 bases are TGTGCCAGCAGCCCGTTCGTTTCGACAGGGAACACTGAAGCTTTCTTT. This sequence encodes CASSPFVSTGNTEAFF. Full variable domain (missing parts from reference TRBV7-9 and TRBJ1-1): DTGVSQNPRHKITKRGQNVTFRCDPISEHNRLYWYRQTLGQGPEFLTYFQNEAQLEKSRLLSDRFSAERPKGSFSTLEIQRTEQGDSAMYLCASSPFVSTGNTEAFFGQGTRLTVV.

The V and J genes are TRBV6-1 and TRBJ2-2, with D perhaps TRBD2 (5 bases). The V and J ends lost 1 base and 6 bases respectively, with 12 bases between them. Germline V gene sequence: CDR1 MNHNS, CDR2 SASEGT. There are 15 residues in the CDR3. DNA of the CDR3: TGTGCCAGCAGTGAAGATCGGGCTAGCCCCGGGGAGCTGTTTTTT. This translates into CASSEDRASPGELFF.

J is TRBJ2-1 and V is TRBV14; D remains ambiguous. The V end was cut by 1 base, the J end by 0 bases, with 10 bases between. The CDR3 is 16 residues long. Germline values: CDR1 SGHDN, CDR2 FVKESK. The CDR3 loop is CASSQVGGVSYNEQFF. The CDR3 DNA reads TGTGCCAGCAGCCAAGTTGGCGGCGTCTCCTACAATGAGCAGTTCTTC.

Points on this clone: Germline is not matched at one junction end, which may reflect a read error. The genes are TRBV28 and TRBJ1-1; D unclear. The CDR3 is made up of 15 amino acids. The germline V gene encodes CDR1 MDHEN and CDR2 SYDVKM. The CDR3 loop reads CATSMSSTGNTEAFF. CDR3 DNA sequence: TGTGCCACCAGTATGTCCTCCACCGGAAACACTGAAGCTTTCTTT.

This CDR3 reads CASSLLGLAGEQDTQYF. CDR3 nucleotides: TGTGCCAGCAGTTTATTGGGACTAGCGGGAGAGCAAGATACGCAGTATTTT. V usage is TRBV27 and J usage is TRBJ2-3, with 14 nucleotides matching TRBD2. CDR3 length equals 17 residues. The germline CDR1 and CDR2 sequences are MNHEY and SMNVEV (reference sequence). The V segment lost 1 base and the J segment 5 bases; nucleotides outside the gene matches: 5.

The chain joins TRBV5-5 to TRBJ2-2; tentatively, D is TRBD1 (6 bases). The CDR3 consists of 14 residues. Trimming shortened V by 3 bases and J by 7 bases, and 13 bases separated the two germline ends. Looked up from germline, CDR1 is SGHKS and CDR2 is YYEKEE (reference sequence). CDR3 residues: CASSYRVVSGELFF. The CDR3 DNA reads TGTGCCAGCAGCTACAGGGTTGTGAGCGGGGAGCTGTTTTTT.

The chain links TRBV7-9 to TRBJ2-5; D unresolved. V was pared by 2 bases and J by 1 base, with 8 bases between. Germline-derived CDR1 and CDR2 are SEHNR and FQNEAQ (reference sequence). This CDR3 region has 14 residues. The CDR3 DNA is TGTGCCAGCAGCTTAAGTTTAGGCCAAGAGACCCAGTACTTC. Protein sequence: CASSLSLGQETQYF.

This clone was detected a few times. The chain carries TRBV5-6 and TRBJ2-7; the D gene is possibly TRBD1 (6 bases). Germline CDR1 reads SGHDT; CDR2 reads YYEEEE. Trimming left V 0 bases short and J 2 bases short, with 12 bases between. The CDR3 loop spans 15 amino acids. Here the CDR3 DNA reads TGTGCCAGCAGCTTGGTGGCGCAGGGGACCTACGAGCAGTACTTC. Translated: CASSLVAQGTYEQYF.

The V call is TRBV5-1, the J call TRBJ2-1; D gene unclear. Per germline, CDR1 SGHRS and CDR2 YFSETQ. This CDR3 comprises 13 residues. Trimming stripped 3 bases from V and 8 bases from J, with 12 bases between. CDR3 sequence (DNA): TGCGCCAGCAGCTCACAGACGGTGGATGAGCAGTTCTTC. It specifies CASSSQTVDEQFF.

The V and J genes are TRBV14 and TRBJ2-5; the match to TRBD1 covers 10 bases. The DNA end lines up better with TRBJ2-7; the J call may be wrong. Germline V lookup: CDR1 SGHDN, CDR2 FVKESK. The CDR3 totals 14 residues. The DNA of the CDR3 is TGTGCCAGCGCCCTGGGACAGGGGTCCTACGAGCAGTACTTC. This gives the protein CASALGQGSYEQYF.

This clone was picked up one time. J is TRBJ1-3 and V is TRBV5-6, with 12 bases fitting TRBD1. The ends lost 2 bases at V and 1 base at J; junction bases unmatched: 7. The CDR3 has 18 amino acids. CDR1 SGHDT and CDR2 YYEEEE come from the germline V gene. The DNA for the CDR3 is TGTGCCAGCAGCTTACCACTGGGACAGGGGGCTTCTGGAAACACCATATATTTT. It codes for CASSLPLGQGASGNTIYF.

CDR3 amino acids: CASSLAVLNTEAFF. Here the CDR3 DNA reads TGTGCCAGCAGCTTAGCCGTATTGAACACTGAAGCTTTCTTT. The chain carries TRBV11-2 and TRBJ1-1, with D unresolved. V was clipped by 1 base and J by 0 bases, with 6 bases between them. There are 14 residues in the CDR3. Germline V gene sequence: CDR1 SGHAT, CDR2 FQNNGV.

This rearrangement joins TRBV2 to TRBJ1-2; 9 bases are a match to TRBD1. V lost 6 bases, J lost 8 bases, and 7 bases stayed unmatched. The CDR3 has 13 amino acids. Germline assignment: CDR1 SNHLY and CDR2 FYNNEI. The CDR3 protein is CASRFRDRVGYTF. CDR3 nucleotides: TGTGCCAGCAGATTCCGGGACAGGGTCGGCTACACCTTC.

The chain employs TRBV7-9 and TRBJ1-6; TRBD1 matches at 7 bases. Germline CDR1 is SEHNR and CDR2 is FQNEAQ (reference sequence). The V and J ends lost 4 bases and 5 bases, in that order; junction bases with no gene match: 8. CDR3 length equals 16 residues. The CDR3 spells CASSSGGLGNNSPLHF. CDR3 nucleotide sequence: TGTGCCAGCAGCTCAGGGGGACTGGGGAATAATTCACCCCTCCACTTT.

This chain links TRBV5-6 with TRBJ2-1, with 9 bases fitting TRBD2. The V segment lost 1 base and the J segment 6 bases; nucleotides outside the gene matches: 5. Germline V CDR1 and CDR2: SGHDT, YYEEEE. CDR3 size: 15 residues. The DNA for the CDR3 is TGTGCCAGCAGCTTGTTGGGACTAGCATCCAATGAGCAGTTCTTC. Encoded protein: CASSLLGLASNEQFF.

This chain uses TRBV5-1 with TRBJ1-3; D is uncertain. The CDR3 is made up of 15 amino acids. CDR1 is SGHRS, CDR2 YFSETQ, per germline. V gave up 0 bases and J gave up 0 bases, with 7 bases separating them. Written as DNA, the CDR3 is TGCGCCAGCAGCTTGGAGGCGAGCTCTGGAAACACCATATATTTT. This gives the protein CASSLEASSGNTIYF.

The chain couples TRBV15 to TRBJ2-7; D is unresolved. CDR3 length equals 14 residues. Trimming stripped 0 bases from V and 4 bases from J, with 10 bases between. The V gene's germline CDR1 is LNHNV and CDR2 YYDKDF (reference sequence). The CDR3 is CATSREVKQYEQYF. CDR3 bases: TGTGCCACCAGCAGAGAAGTTAAACAGTACGAGCAGTACTTC.

This chain links TRBV11-2 with TRBJ2-7; 7 nucleotides align to TRBD1. The CDR3 is 15 amino acids. Germline V gene sequence: CDR1 SGHAT, CDR2 FQNNGV. V was clipped by 1 base and J by 4 bases; unmatched bases: 7. CDR3 loop: CASSLAGTEYYEQYF. The CDR3 DNA follows: TGTGCCAGCAGCTTAGCCGGGACAGAGTATTACGAGCAGTACTTC.

This clone was counted a single time. The chain couples TRBV7-8 to TRBJ1-4; TRBD1 matches at 10 bases. In germline, CDR1 is SGHVS, CDR2 FQNEAQ. CDR3 size: 14 residues. The ends lost 5 bases at V and 12 bases at J; junction bases unmatched: 9. The CDR3 DNA sequence: TGTGCCAGCAGCCTGACAGGGGGCCTGGGGCAACTGTTTTTT. It specifies CASSLTGGLGQLFF.

The sample holds one count of this clone. V gene TRBV7-9 combines with J gene TRBJ2-1, with no clear D. Germline-derived CDR1 and CDR2 are SEHNR and FQNEAQ (reference sequence). Trimming left V 11 bases short and J 0 bases short, with 11 bases between. This CDR3 has 13 residues. CDR3 loop: CACSSSSYNEQFF. The CDR3 DNA follows: TGTGCCTGTTCCTCGAGCTCCTACAATGAGCAGTTCTTC. Drawing the rest from reference TRBV7-9 and TRBJ2-1, the complete variable domain is DTGVSQNPRHKITKRGQNVTFRCDPISEHNRLYWYRQTLGQGPEFLTYFQNEAQLEKSRLLSDRFSAERPKGSFSTLEIQRTEQGDSAMYLCACSSSSYNEQFFGPGTRLTVL.

This chain connects TRBV7-2 to TRBJ2-5, with 11 bases fitting TRBD1. The germline V gene encodes CDR1 SGHTA and CDR2 FQGNSA. With 5 bases clipped from V and 2 bases from J, the junction kept 4 bases outside the gene matches. The CDR3 consists of 15 residues. The CDR3 nucleotides are TGTGCCAGCAGCCCCGGGGACAGGGGGCAAGAGACCCAGTACTTC. It codes for CASSPGDRGQETQYF.